Reported below is one TCR beta chain. What it binds is not known. This CDR3 has 14 residues. The V end lost 0 bases, the J end lost 5 bases, and 13 bases lay between the germline ends. CDR1 and CDR2 (germline): DFQATT, SNEGSKA (reference sequence). The data originate from a study of T cell repertoires in cytomegalovirus infection. Study details: Evidence of both CMV infection and a matching HLA type came from public TCR beta signatures.

Study findings and constraints: Within the response measured ex vivo, HLA-C-restricted CMV-specific TCR beta clonotypes were dominant.

TCRdb re-derived calls from the reads in MiXCR, one entry per CDR3 protein. The data hold under 150,000 distinct CDR3 sequences, with roughly 9% observed a single time. The sequencing input was PBMCs. The receptor was isolated from a human donor in good health (CMV status not recorded). Some clones in this sample may be carry-over from other donors' samples. This sequence joins TRBV20-1 and TRBJ2-5, with D maybe TRBD1 (7 bases). The CDR3 DNA is TGCAGTGCTAGAGATGCAGGGGGGATCGAGACCCAGTACTTC. Translation: CSARDAGGIETQYF.